Below are 25 T cell receptor beta chains sequenced from a single sample in a study of T-cell memory formation after mild COVID-19. TCRdb processed the 5' RACE reads anew with MiXCR; each CDR3 protein has one entry. In the table there are under 300,000 distinct CDR3 sequences, around 15% of which are singletons. Sequencing was carried out using PBMCs or a T cell subset sorted from them (not recorded which). These receptor sequences come from a man aged 18 to 35 who had mild COVID-19 (a few samples of this study predate the infection). Cell type and time point are not known.

The table lists this clonotype with many counts. The V and J genes are TRBV5-1 and TRBJ1-1, with 10 bases fitting TRBD1. There are 14 residues in the CDR3. CDR1 is SGHRS, CDR2 YFSETQ, per germline. Germline trimming cut 2 bases from V and 5 bases from J; bases unmatched to any gene: 3. The DNA for the CDR3 is TGCGCCAGCAGCTTTGGGACAGGGGTGACTGAAGCTTTCTTT. Protein: CASSFGTGVTEAFF. The full variable domain, rest sourced from reference TRBV5-1 and TRBJ1-1, is KAGVTQTPRYLIKTRGQQVTLSCSPISGHRSVSWYQQTPGQGLQFLFEYFSETQRNKGNFPGRFSGRQFSNSRSEMNVSTLELGDSALYLCASSFGTGVTEAFFGQGTRLTVV.

This clonotype was found a few times. The chain links TRBV7-2 to TRBJ1-1; TRBD1 agrees at 9 bases. This CDR3 is 19 amino acids long. Germline V gene sequence: CDR1 SGHTA, CDR2 FQGNSA. V gave up 5 bases and J gave up 3 bases; unmatched junction bases: 19. CDR3 bases: TGTGCCAGCAGCCCCACTCTCTGGGACAGGGTGAGCCCAGACACTGAAGCTTTCTTT. As protein: CASSPTLWDRVSPDTEAFF.

Many counts were recorded for this clonotype. J is TRBJ2-3 and V is TRBV6-5; D ambiguous. V lost 2 bases and J lost 0, with 6 bases in between. In germline, CDR1 is MNHEY, CDR2 SVGAGI. This CDR3 has 14 residues. DNA for the CDR3: TGTGCCAGCAGTTACGTTTCTAGCACAGATACGCAGTATTTT. The encoded protein is CASSYVSSTDTQYF.

This chain joins TRBV5-1 and TRBJ2-7; TRBD2 aligns across 9 bases. Unmatched junction bases numbered 13, after V lost 0 bases and J lost 6 bases. Germline CDR1 reads SGHRS; CDR2 reads YFSETQ. This CDR3 is 17 amino acids long. The CDR3 DNA is TGCGCCAGCAGCTTGGAGACTAGCGGTAGTTCACTGGGCGAGCAGTACTTC. Translated: CASSLETSGSSLGEQYF.

The J gene is TRBJ2-3, the V gene TRBV20-1; the D call may be TRBD1 or TRBD2 (5 bases each). The germline V gene has CDR1 DFQATT and CDR2 SNEGSKA (reference sequence). Trimming took off 6 bases at V and 1 base at J, with 14 bases between the two ends. This CDR3 contains 14 residues. As DNA, the CDR3 is TGCAGTGCCGCATGGGGGTCCCGCACAGATACGCAGTATTTT. This codes for CSAAWGSRTDTQYF.

This clonotype was seen only a few times. V is TRBV10-3 and J is TRBJ2-2; D perhaps matches TRBD1 (6 bases). The CDR3 has 15 residues. Germline V gene data show CDR1 as ENHRY and CDR2 as SYGVKD. Trimming took off 4 bases at V and 4 bases at J, with 13 bases between the two ends. As DNA, the CDR3 is TGTGCCATCAGTGCGAAGGACAGCACCACCGGGGAGCTGTTTTTT. It specifies CAISAKDSTTGELFF.

This clonotype was observed many times. The rearrangement joins TRBV6-2 or TRBV6-3 to TRBJ2-1, with a possible D match to TRBD2 (5 bases). V was cut by 2 bases and J by 8 bases, with 13 bases left in between. Germline lookup yields CDR1 MNHEY and CDR2 SVGEGT. CDR3 length: 14 residues. CDR3 nucleotides: TGTGCCAGCAGTTACCCGGACTTGTTGGATGAGCAGTTCTTC. This sequence encodes CASSYPDLLDEQFF.

This clonotype was detected only a few times. The chain has TRBV7-6 and TRBJ1-3; D is uncertain. CDR3 length: 16 residues. Germline-derived CDR1 and CDR2 are SGHVS and FNYEAQ. V was trimmed by 5 bases and J by 0 bases, leaving 14 bases between them. In DNA, the CDR3 is TGTGCCAGCAGCCCTTTGGTGGAACTCTCTGGAAACACCATATATTTT. Translated, it gives CASSPLVELSGNTIYF.

Only a few counts were recorded for this clonotype. DNA of the CDR3: TGCGCCAGCAGCTTGGTGGAGGGGGCAAGGAATGAGCAGTTCTTC. Translation gives CASSLVEGARNEQFF. The V call is TRBV5-1, the J call TRBJ2-1; maybe TRBD1 (7 bases). V was clipped by 0 bases and J by 7 bases, with 14 bases between them. CDR1 is SGHRS and CDR2 is YFSETQ in the germline V gene. The CDR3 is 15 residues long.

The chain joins TRBV5-1 to TRBJ1-2; D call uncertain. Germline loops: CDR1 SGHRS, CDR2 YFSETQ. This CDR3 has 14 residues. V was pared by 0 bases and J by 2 bases, with 8 bases between. For the CDR3, the DNA is TGCGCCAGCAGCTTGGCCCCACCGAACTATGGCTACACCTTC. It encodes CASSLAPPNYGYTF.

This clonotype has more than one count but fewer than ten. The chain uses TRBV4-3 and TRBJ2-3; D gene unclear. The CDR3 loop spans 13 amino acids. Germline loops: CDR1 LGHNA, CDR2 YSLEER. V was cut by 6 bases and J by 2 bases, with 9 bases left in between. CDR3 bases: TGCGCCAGCAGGCCGGACGACACAGATACGCAGTATTTT. Translated, it gives CASRPDDTDTQYF.

This clonotype was observed a handful of times. The chain links TRBV4-3 to TRBJ2-2; 8 bases are shared with TRBD1. The CDR3 covers 16 residues. With V trimmed by 1 base and J by 6 bases, 7 bases remained unmatched. Germline CDR1 is LGHNA and CDR2 is YSLEER. CDR3 residues: CASSQGPGQAPGELFF. CDR3 bases: TGCGCCAGCAGCCAAGGACCGGGACAGGCGCCCGGGGAGCTGTTTTTT.

V gene TRBV7-9 combines with J gene TRBJ2-2, with D possibly matching TRBD1 (6 bases). The CDR3 length is 17 residues. V shed 5 bases and J shed 0 bases, with 16 bases lying between them. The germline V gene encodes CDR1 SEHNR and CDR2 FQNEAQ (reference sequence). The CDR3 nucleotides are TGTGCCAGCAGCCCAAAGACAGGTCGTGCGAACACCGGGGAGCTGTTTTTT. Translating it yields CASSPKTGRANTGELFF. Based on the CDR3 plus reference TRBV7-9 and TRBJ2-2, the full variable domain is DTGVSQNPRHKITKRGQNVTFRCDPISEHNRLYWYRQTLGQGPEFLTYFQNEAQLEKSRLLSDRFSAERPKGSFSTLEIQRTEQGDSAMYLCASSPKTGRANTGELFFGEGSRLTVL.

The gene calls are TRBV19 and TRBJ1-6; no definite D call. The germline V and J ends were trimmed by 3 bases and 10 bases, with 13 bases remaining between them. CDR1 and CDR2 (germline): LNHDA, SQIVND (reference sequence). The CDR3 is made up of 14 amino acids. In nucleotides, the CDR3 is TGTGCCAGTAGTATTTCGGAATTTTGGTCACCCCTCCACTTT. Translation: CASSISEFWSPLHF.

This chain uses TRBV5-1 with TRBJ1-1; 8 bases map to TRBD1. V lost 4 bases and J lost 1; bases outside the gene matches: 9. The CDR3 consists of 16 residues. Per the germline V gene, CDR1 is SGHRS and CDR2 is YFSETQ. CDR3 loop: CASSRGQATKNTEAFF. As DNA, the CDR3 is TGCGCCAGCAGCAGGGGACAGGCGACTAAGAACACTGAAGCTTTCTTT.

This chain connects TRBV6-5 to TRBJ2-3; 9 positions match TRBD1. The CDR3 extends over 17 amino acids. CDR1 and CDR2 from the germline V gene are MNHEY and SVGAGI. The junction had 9 bases not matched to a gene; V was cut back by 2 bases and J by 3 bases. The CDR3 spells CASSYPVGTGKTDTQYF. In DNA, the CDR3 is TGTGCCAGCAGTTACCCCGTGGGGACAGGGAAGACAGATACGCAGTATTTT.

This clonotype was observed a few times. The DNA of the CDR3 is TGTGCCAGCAGCGAGGGGTGGGGACCCCTCCACTTT. Its translation is CASSEGWGPLHF. The V call is TRBV12-3 or TRBV12-4, the J call TRBJ1-6; D is possibly TRBD1 (5 bases). The CDR3 has 12 residues. Trimming removed 6 bases at V and 12 bases at J, with 12 bases between.

This clonotype has more than one count but fewer than ten. This rearrangement joins TRBV4-1 to TRBJ2-1, with 11 bases matching TRBD2. V was pared by 1 base and J by 12 bases, with 2 bases of the junction left unmatched. CDR3 length: 13 residues. Germline V gene data show CDR1 as MGHRA and CDR2 as YSYEKL. CDR3 nucleotides: TGCGCCAGCAGCCAAGGACTAGCGGGGCCGCAGTTCTTC. It codes for CASSQGLAGPQFF.

The chain combines TRBV20-1 with TRBJ1-5, with 8 bases matching TRBD1. Per germline, CDR1 DFQATT and CDR2 SNEGSKA (reference sequence). The CDR3 loop spans 13 amino acids. The junction had 4 bases not matched to a gene; V was cut back by 4 bases and J by 5 bases. The CDR3 nucleotides read TGCAGTGCTACGCCACAGGGGGATCAGCCCCAGCATTTT. It is translated as CSATPQGDQPQHF.

The J gene is TRBJ1-1, the V gene TRBV7-8; D not certain. Germline V gene data show CDR1 as SGHVS and CDR2 as FQNEAQ. V was shortened by 8 bases and J by 7 bases, with 14 bases between the two germline ends. The CDR3 is 12 amino acids. The CDR3 sequence: CASSHPRDEAFF. The CDR3 DNA sequence: TGTGCCAGCTCCCACCCACGCGATGAAGCTTTCTTT.

This clonotype occurred a few times. This rearrangement joins TRBV29-1 to TRBJ2-7; D remains ambiguous. From germline, CDR1 is SQVTM and CDR2 ANQGSEA. This CDR3 region has 11 residues. The V end was cut by 4 bases, the J end by 4 bases, with 8 bases between. This CDR3 reads CSVASGYEQYV. CDR3 DNA: TGCAGCGTTGCATCCGGATACGAGCAGTACGTC.

This chain joins TRBV20-1 and TRBJ2-1; 11 positions agree with TRBD2. CDR3 length equals 15 residues. Germline trimming cut 6 bases from V and 7 bases from J; bases unmatched to any gene: 11. CDR1 is DFQATT, CDR2 SNEGSKA, per germline (reference sequence). The CDR3 loop is CSAPDLAGGRNEQFF. CDR3 nucleotides: TGCAGTGCACCAGACCTAGCGGGGGGTAGGAATGAGCAGTTCTTC.

This clonotype occurred a few times. The chain recombines TRBV6-5 with TRBJ1-2, with D maybe TRBD1 (5 bases). This CDR3 comprises 15 residues. V shed 6 bases and J shed 4 bases, with 18 bases lying between them. CDR1 MNHEY and CDR2 SVGAGI come from the germline V gene. DNA of the CDR3: TGTGCCAGCAGCCCCTGGGCCGGTGGGGCCTATGGCTACACCTTC. This encodes CASSPWAGGAYGYTF.

V usage is TRBV4-2 and J usage is TRBJ1-1; the match to TRBD1 covers 7 bases. This CDR3 is 13 amino acids long. J was trimmed by 4 bases and V by 6 bases; bases with no gene match: 5. CDR1 is LGHNA, CDR2 YNFKEQ, per germline. The CDR3 loop reads CASRPAGGTEAFF. As DNA, the CDR3 is TGTGCCAGCAGGCCCGCAGGGGGCACTGAAGCTTTCTTT.

The chain is built from TRBV5-5 and TRBJ2-5, with D hard to call. The germline CDR1 and CDR2 sequences are SGHKS and YYEKEE (reference sequence). Trimming removed 0 bases from V and 4 bases from J, with 16 bases in between. The CDR3 runs to 16 residues. The CDR3 DNA reads TGTGCCAGCAGCTTGGCCCCCACCACCTTGGGAGAGACCCAGTACTTC. It yields the protein CASSLAPTTLGETQYF.